This record looks at one T cell receptor (beta chain) sequence and its context. Trimming removed 9 bases at V and 5 bases at J, with 16 bases between. Germline lookup yields CDR1 SGHNT and CDR2 YENEEA. This CDR3 has 13 residues. Clones were sequenced by immunoSEQ multiplex PCR, and TCRdb holds only the in-frame ones, with some missing. The repertoire has about 110,000 clones, roughly 94% of them found once; the top ten carry more than 0.65%. This entry belongs to a study of siplizumab effects on memory and regulatory T cells. The source material was Tregs sorted from blood. The chain has TRBV11-3 and TRBJ1-1, with D perhaps matching TRBD1 (5 bases). This TCR derives from a human donor in good health. The CDR3 protein is CASAQGGGTEAFF. DNA for the CDR3: TGTGCCAGTGCGCAGGGAGGAGGGACTGAAGCTTTCTTT.